A selection of T cell receptor beta chains follows, all from one sample in a study of shared clonotypes between healthy human individuals. TCRdb's copy holds only in-frame clones and misses some; the assay was immunoSEQ multiplex PCR. Altogether approximately 2.5 million clones are present, approximately 93% being singletons, with the ten largest covering about 0.34%. Sequenced: naive CD4+ T cells from PBMCs. Receptor source: a man between 18 and 35 years old in good health. Some clones in this sample may be carry-over from other donors' samples. Both conserved end residues are part of each CDR3. D genes are given only for firm matches. Clone size is shown for a subset of rows, as once, few, many or a class of expanded clone.

len	d_gene	v_gene	abundance	j_gene	CDR3aa	CDR3nt
17	-	TRBV7-3	once	TRBJ1-5	CASSAPETANSNQPQHF	TGTGCCAGCAGCGCACCAGAGACAGCTAATAGCAATCAGCCCCAGCATTTT
17	TRBD2	TRBV9	-	TRBJ2-2	CASSGTLAGAWTGELFF	TGTGCCAGCAGCGGCACGCTAGCGGGAGCTTGGACCGGGGAGCTGTTTTTT
14	-	TRBV7-9	-	TRBJ2-4	CALSAGVAKNIQYF	TGTGCCTTATCAGCAGGAGTAGCCAAAAACATTCAGTACTTC
16	TRBD2	TRBV4-3	-	TRBJ2-5	CASSQIAGGPPETQYF	TGCGCCAGCAGCCAAATTGCGGGAGGGCCCCCAGAGACCCAGTACTTC
16	TRBD2	TRBV5-1	once	TRBJ2-3	CASSLGREGVTDTQYF	TGCGCCAGCAGCTTGGGGCGGGAGGGCGTGACAGATACGCAGTATTTT
14	-	TRBV11-2	-	TRBJ1-1	CASSRLYGSPEAFF	TGTGCCAGCAGTCGACTGTATGGATCTCCTGAAGCTTTCTTT
15	-	TRBV6-5	-	TRBJ2-7	CASSSRPVSEGEQYF	TGTGCCAGCAGTTCCCGACCCGTATCCGAGGGCGAGCAGTACTTC
17	-	TRBV7-3	-	TRBJ2-3	CASSLIKTALAQDTQYF	TGTGCCAGCAGCTTAATTAAGACAGCCCTGGCTCAAGATACGCAGTATTTT
13	-	TRBV5-1	-	TRBJ1-2	CASNEQGGYGYTF	TGCGCCAGCAACGAACAGGGAGGGTATGGCTACACCTTC
15	-	TRBV7-9	-	TRBJ2-2	CASSLLTFSTGELFF	TGTGCCAGCAGCTTATTAACTTTCAGCACCGGGGAGCTGTTTTTT
17	-	TRBV5-1	few	TRBJ2-2	CASSFRESRGGTGELFF	TGCGCCAGCAGCTTTCGGGAAAGCAGGGGTGGCACCGGGGAGCTGTTTTTT
15	-	TRBV6-1	-	TRBJ1-4	CASSEGAVMTEKLFF	TGTGCCAGCAGTGAAGGTGCAGTAATGACGGAAAAACTGTTTTTT
16	-	TRBV6-6	-	TRBJ2-4	CASSPRAGVAKNIQYF	TGTGCCAGCAGCCCAAGGGCAGGGGTGGCCAAAAACATTCAGTACTTC
15	TRBD1	TRBV11-1	-	TRBJ2-1	CASSLVDRGQDEQFF	TGTGCCAGCAGCTTAGTGGACAGGGGGCAGGATGAGCAGTTCTTC
16	TRBD1	TRBV11-2	few	TRBJ1-1	CASSLARQGGDTEAFF	TGTGCCAGCAGCTTAGCTCGTCAGGGGGGTGACACTGAAGCTTTCTTT
14	-	TRBV2	-	TRBJ2-4	CASSISGTQNIQYF	TGTGCCAGCAGTATTTCCGGGACCCAAAACATTCAGTACTTC
15	-	TRBV7-8	-	TRBJ2-7	CASTPWGGSSYEQYF	TGTGCCAGCACCCCATGGGGTGGTAGCTCCTACGAGCAGTACTTC
17	-	TRBV7-8	-	TRBJ2-3	CASSLMRSGGSTDTQYF	TGTGCCAGCAGCTTAATGAGGTCAGGGGGGAGCACAGATACGCAGTATTTT
16	TRBD2	TRBV5-1	-	TRBJ2-7	CASSSGLAGVPYEQYF	TGCGCCAGCAGCTCAGGACTAGCGGGAGTCCCCTACGAGCAGTACTTC
14	-	TRBV5-4	-	TRBJ2-2	CASSIPGDNGELFF	TGTGCCAGCAGCATCCCCGGCGACAATGGGGAGCTGTTTTTT
18	TRBD1	TRBV25-1	-	TRBJ2-6	CASSGQGAQTSGANVLTF	TGTGCCAGCAGTGGGCAGGGGGCGCAAACTTCTGGGGCCAACGTCCTGACTTTC
15	TRBD2	TRBV5-1	-	TRBJ2-2	CASSLRAGVGGELFF	TGCGCCAGCAGCTTGCGAGCGGGAGTGGGCGGGGAGCTGTTTTTT
20	TRBD1	TRBV18	-	TRBJ1-5	CASSTPRIVEGADSNQPQHF	TGTGCCAGCTCCACCCCCAGAATAGTAGAGGGGGCGGATAGCAATCAGCCCCAGCATTTT
18	TRBD2	TRBV29-1	once	TRBJ2-5	CSVRRSQREGPTGETQYF	TGCAGCGTGCGACGGTCTCAGCGGGAGGGCCCGACGGGAGAGACCCAGTACTTC
13	-	TRBV19	-	TRBJ2-7	CASSIDGVYEQYF	TGTGCCAGTAGTATTGACGGGGTGTACGAGCAGTACTTC
19	-	TRBV18	once	TRBJ1-1	CASSPFTSPLTTKNTEAFF	TGTGCCAGCTCACCCTTCACTTCTCCATTAACTACCAAGAACACTGAAGCTTTCTTT
16	TRBD2	TRBV4-1	-	TRBJ2-5	CASSHPGTSLKETQYF	TGCGCCAGCAGCCACCCCGGGACTAGCTTAAAAGAGACCCAGTACTTC
13	-	TRBV28	-	TRBJ1-2	CASSFPQGNGYTF	TGTGCCAGCAGTTTCCCCCAGGGCAACGGCTACACCTTC
16	-	TRBV7-2	-	TRBJ2-2	CASSLFSRANTGELFF	TGTGCCAGCAGCTTATTCTCGCGGGCCAACACCGGGGAGCTGTTTTTT
14	-	TRBV6-6	-	TRBJ2-2	CASSYPDSTGELFF	TGTGCCAGCAGTTACCCCGACAGCACCGGGGAGCTGTTTTTT
12	-	TRBV6-6	-	TRBJ2-2	CASSYRTGELFF	TGTGCCAGCAGTTACCGCACCGGGGAGCTGTTTTTT
15	-	TRBV7-3	-	TRBJ2-1	CASSPIGGAYNEQFF	TGTGCCAGCAGCCCCATCGGCGGCGCCTACAATGAGCAGTTCTTC
14	TRBD2	TRBV7-2	once	TRBJ2-3	CASRLAGPLGTQYF	TGTGCCAGCAGACTAGCGGGACCCTTAGGTACGCAGTATTTT
14	-	TRBV19	-	TRBJ2-7	CASKDRRGAYEQYF	TGTGCCAGTAAGGACCGAAGAGGTGCCTACGAGCAGTACTTC
14	-	TRBV6-1	-	TRBJ2-5	CASSEGGGQETQYF	TGTGCCAGCAGTGAAGGGGGGGGGCAGGAGACCCAGTACTTC
17	-	TRBV2	-	TRBJ1-5	CASQISWGGDSNQPQHF	TGTGCCAGCCAAATCTCCTGGGGGGGTGATAGCAATCAGCCCCAGCATTTT
15	-	TRBV6-5	-	TRBJ1-1	CASSYPGREGTEAFF	TGTGCCAGCAGTTACCCCGGGAGGGAGGGCACTGAAGCTTTCTTT
13	TRBD2	TRBV19	-	TRBJ2-3	CAARGGWTDTQYF	TGTGCCGCCCGGGGAGGGTGGACAGATACGCAGTATTTT
15	-	TRBV5-4	once	TRBJ2-7	CASSPGGQLTYEQYF	TGTGCCAGCAGCCCGGGGGGACAACTAACCTACGAGCAGTACTTC
13	-	TRBV5-1	-	TRBJ1-1	CASSPGGNTEAFF	TGCGCCAGCAGCCCTGGGGGGAACACTGAAGCTTTCTTT
16	-	TRBV28	once	TRBJ1-2	CASSLWAASPHYGYTF	TGTGCCAGCAGTTTATGGGCAGCTTCACCGCACTATGGCTACACCTTC
14	-	TRBV5-1	-	TRBJ2-1	CASSFEGPHNEQFF	TGCGCCAGCAGCTTCGAAGGGCCCCACAATGAGCAGTTCTTC
11	-	TRBV20-1	-	TRBJ1-1	CSAPENTEAFF	TGCAGTGCTCCCGAGAACACTGAAGCTTTCTTT
15	-	TRBV21-1	-	TRBJ2-5	CASSHSGRDQETQYF	TGTGCCAGCAGCCATAGCGGGAGGGACCAAGAGACCCAGTACTTC
16	TRBD1	TRBV11-3	-	TRBJ1-2	CASSPRTLQGAGGYTF	TGTGCCAGCAGCCCACGGACCTTACAGGGGGCGGGGGGCTACACCTTC
15	-	TRBV28	once	TRBJ2-7	CASSLHGRSSYEQYF	TGTGCCAGCAGTTTGCATGGACGGAGCTCCTACGAGCAGTACTTC
17	TRBD2	TRBV11-2	-	TRBJ2-1	CASRVRLAGGYYNEQFF	TGTGCCAGCAGGGTGAGATTGGCGGGAGGGTACTACAATGAGCAGTTCTTC
15	-	TRBV5-3	few	TRBJ2-1	CARSSRWEKDNEQFF	TGTGCCAGAAGCTCCCGATGGGAGAAGGACAATGAGCAGTTCTTC
13	TRBD2	TRBV30	-	TRBJ2-5	CAWSVGGTETQYF	TGTGCCTGGAGTGTCGGGGGGACAGAGACCCAGTACTTC
13	-	TRBV29-1	-	TRBJ2-5	CSARLVRLETQYF	TGCAGCGCAAGACTAGTTAGGTTAGAGACCCAGTACTTC
13	TRBD2	TRBV7-3	-	TRBJ2-3	CASSLAGADTQYF	TGTGCCAGCAGCTTAGCGGGGGCAGATACGCAGTATTTT
13	-	TRBV28	-	TRBJ1-3	CASSIGRADTIYF	TGTGCCAGCAGTATCGGACGAGCCGACACCATATATTTT
15	TRBD1	TRBV11-2	-	TRBJ1-1	CASSRGDSADTEAFF	TGTGCCAGCAGCCGCGGGGACAGTGCGGACACTGAAGCTTTCTTT
18	TRBD2	TRBV5-1	once	TRBJ2-5	CASSLANLAGGIQETQYF	TGCGCCAGCAGCTTGGCAAATCTAGCGGGAGGTATCCAAGAGACCCAGTACTTC